The next 20 T cell receptor beta chains were all read from a single sample in a study of radiotherapy plus CTLA-4 blockade in lung cancer (dated by TCRdb to about 2018). Receptor amplification or capture employed the immunoSEQ multiplex PCR assay. This is the immuneACCESS table as TCRdb keeps it, with only in-frame sequences that have V and J called. A part of the clones is gone; compared with another copy, unresolved V genes explain less than half, and the rest is unexplained. In all, the sample holds 34,000 or so clones, and around 75% of those were seen once. Clones ranked in the top ten supply 11% to 15% of the sample. This material consisted of peripheral blood, taken from a patient treated with radiotherapy plus ipilimumab. These receptors were obtained from a human donor with non-small cell lung cancer that progressed on radiotherapy plus ipilimumab.

This CDR3 is CASTSTEGDGNTIYF. The CDR3 nucleotides are TGTGCCAGCACCTCGACGGAGGGAGATGGAAACACCATATATTTT. The chain uses TRBV2 and TRBJ1-3; D is unresolved. The ends were cut back, 7 bases at V and 3 bases at J, with 16 bases in the middle. In germline, CDR1 is SNHLY, CDR2 FYNNEI. The CDR3 has 15 amino acids.

This chain uses TRBV7-3 with TRBJ2-7; maybe TRBD2 (6 bases). V was clipped by 4 bases and J by 3 bases, with 16 bases between them. The CDR3 has 15 residues. Germline V CDR1 and CDR2: SGHTA, FQGTGA. The CDR3 loop reads CASSWLGGPGYEQYF. The CDR3 nucleotides are TGTGCCAGCAGCTGGCTCGGAGGGCCGGGCTACGAGCAGTACTTC.

The table lists this clone with a count of one. The chain carries TRBV7-8 and TRBJ2-1; 16 nucleotides agree with TRBD2. CDR1 and CDR2 (germline): SGHVS, FQNEAQ. V trimming: 3 bases; J trimming: 2 bases; junction bases outside the gene matches: 7. The CDR3 is 19 residues long. Here the CDR3 DNA reads TGTGCCAGCAGCTTTCTGGGACTAGCGGGGGGGCCGACCTACAATGAGCAGTTCTTC. Translating gives CASSFLGLAGGPTYNEQFF. The full variable domain, completed using reference TRBV7-8 and TRBJ2-1, is GAGVSQSPRYKVAKRGQDVALRCDPISGHVSLFWYQQALGQGPEFLTYFQNEAQLDKSGLPSDRFFAERPEGSVSTLKIQRTQQEDSAVYLCASSFLGLAGGPTYNEQFFGPGTRLTVL.

Worth noting for this clone: The junction departs from the called germline gene at one end, perhaps through a read error. Here the CDR3 DNA reads TGTGCCAGTAGTATAGGTTCCTTCTACGGGCAGAATCAAGGGACCCAGTACTTC. It encodes CASSIGSFYGQNQGTQYF. The chain links TRBV19 to TRBJ2-5; D is ambiguous. Germline values: CDR1 LNHDA, CDR2 SQIVND (reference sequence). The CDR3 loop spans 18 amino acids.

The chain joins TRBV11-2 to TRBJ2-7; 7 positions agree with TRBD2. The length of the CDR3 is 16 residues. Trimming took 5 bases from V and 2 from J; bases not matched to a gene: 12. CDR1 and CDR2 from the germline V gene are SGHAT and FQNNGV. The CDR3 is CASSPMGRGIPYEQYF. The CDR3 nucleotides are TGTGCCAGCAGCCCCATGGGGAGGGGCATACCCTACGAGCAGTACTTC.

This clone was observed a handful of times. This chain links TRBV5-4 with TRBJ2-7; D ambiguous. The CDR3 has 12 residues. Germline V CDR1 and CDR2: SGHNT, YYREEE (reference sequence). Trimming removed 4 bases at V and 2 bases at J, with 7 bases between. CDR3 region: CASSRWAYEQYF. The CDR3 region has the DNA TGTGCCAGCAGCCGGTGGGCCTACGAGCAGTACTTC.

This chain joins TRBV4-1 and TRBJ2-3; a possible D gene is TRBD2 (5 bases). This CDR3 has 16 residues. The germline CDR1 and CDR2 sequences are MGHRA and YSYEKL. The ends were cut back, 0 bases at V and 5 bases at J, with 15 bases in the middle. The CDR3: CASSQDSLARLDTQYF. CDR3 sequence (DNA): TGCGCCAGCAGCCAAGACTCCCTAGCAAGATTAGATACGCAGTATTTT.

This clone was seen a handful of times. The chain carries TRBV10-2 and TRBJ1-1; 7 bases match TRBD1. The CDR3 is 13 residues long. In germline, CDR1 is WSHSY, CDR2 SAAADI. After removal of 6 bases from V and 1 base from J, the junction contained 2 bases not matched to a gene. The CDR3 loop is CASRGQPNTEAFF. Here the CDR3 DNA reads TGCGCCAGCAGGGGACAGCCGAACACTGAAGCTTTCTTT.

The rearrangement uses TRBV11-2 and TRBJ1-4, with D perhaps matching TRBD1 (5 bases). The CDR3 is 16 amino acids. Trimming cost V 5 bases and J 2 bases, with 15 bases left between them. Germline lookup yields CDR1 SGHAT and CDR2 FQNNGV. The CDR3 coding sequence is TGTGCCAGCAGCCCCCTCCAGGGTCAGACTAATGAAAAACTGTTTTTT. Its translation is CASSPLQGQTNEKLFF.

The chain recombines TRBV6-1 with TRBJ1-4; D is perhaps TRBD1 (5 bases). Per germline, CDR1 MNHNS and CDR2 SASEGT. This CDR3 is 14 amino acids long. The V end lost 6 bases, the J end lost 6 bases, and 14 bases lay between the germline ends. The CDR3 is CASSPGTDYEKLFF. The CDR3 DNA reads as TGTGCCAGCAGCCCCGGGACTGACTATGAAAAACTGTTTTTT.

About this clone: One end of the junction is discordant with germline, which a read error may explain. The chain uses TRBV9 and TRBJ1-3; 7 positions agree with TRBD1. The CDR3 extends over 16 amino acids. CDR1 and CDR2 (germline): SGDLS, YYNGEE. The CDR3, as DNA: TGTGCCAGCAGCGTCGCCAGCCAGGGGGTTCTAAACTCCATATATTTT. It specifies CASSVASQGVLNSIYF.

The chain joins TRBV4-3 to TRBJ1-6; tentatively, D is TRBD1 (6 bases). V was shortened by 0 bases and J by 6 bases, with 15 bases between the two germline ends. Germline loops: CDR1 LGHNA, CDR2 YSLEER. The CDR3 consists of 17 residues. For the CDR3, the DNA is TGCGCCAGCAGCCAAGACCTGACAGGCCCTATTAATTCACCCCTCCACTTT. The encoded protein is CASSQDLTGPINSPLHF.

The chain joins TRBV28 to TRBJ2-1; no reliable D call. The CDR3 is 11 amino acids. Germline CDR1 MDHEN, CDR2 SYDVKM. V was shortened by 3 bases and J by 6 bases, with 3 bases between the two germline ends. In nucleotides, the CDR3 is TGTGCCAGCAGTTTGACCAATGAGCAGTTCTTC. Its protein product is CASSLTNEQFF.

This chain links TRBV6-5 with TRBJ2-1, with 13 bases lining up with TRBD2. The CDR3 consists of 14 residues. V was clipped by 8 bases and J by 9 bases; unmatched bases: 7. Germline V gene lookup returns CDR1 MNHEY and CDR2 SVGAGI. CDR3 region: CASGGLAGVAEQFF. The CDR3 region has the DNA TGTGCCAGCGGAGGACTAGCGGGAGTCGCTGAGCAGTTCTTC.

The chain couples TRBV7-9 to TRBJ1-1, with 8 bases aligning to TRBD1. V dropped 8 bases and J dropped 2; count of bases not matched to a gene: 1. The germline V gene encodes CDR1 SEHNR and CDR2 FQNEAQ (reference sequence). This CDR3 spans 12 amino acids. The CDR3 reads CASGQGNTEAFF. CDR3 DNA: TGTGCCAGCGGACAGGGTAACACTGAAGCTTTCTTT.

A few counts support this clone. This same CDR3 is encoded by further DNA sequences in the sample. The chain is built from TRBV6-1 and TRBJ2-1; 12 bases are shared with TRBD2. In germline, CDR1 is MNHNS, CDR2 SASEGT. Trimming cost V 2 bases and J 4 bases; bases outside gene matches: 0. CDR3 length equals 15 residues. The CDR3 sequence is CASSELAGGYNEQFF. In DNA, the CDR3 is TGTGCCAGCAGTGAACTAGCGGGAGGGTACAATGAGCAGTTCTTC.

V usage is TRBV9 and J usage is TRBJ1-2; D possibly corresponds to TRBD1 (5 bases). Trimming shortened V by 0 bases and J by 4 bases, and 10 bases separated the two germline ends. Per germline, CDR1 SGDLS and CDR2 YYNGEE. CDR3 length: 14 amino acids. The DNA for the CDR3 is TGTGCCAGCAGCGTAGGGCAGGGAGCCTATGGCTACACCTTC. Translating it yields CASSVGQGAYGYTF.

This clone was recorded a few times. This chain uses TRBV10-1 with TRBJ1-2; 8 nucleotides agree with TRBD1. Germline V CDR1 and CDR2: WNHNN, SYGVQD (reference sequence). CDR3 size: 15 residues. V lost 3 bases to trimming and J lost 4 bases; unmatched junction nucleotides: 7. The CDR3 protein is CASSDVRGRAYGYTF. CDR3 nucleotide sequence: TGCGCCAGCAGTGATGTCAGGGGGCGCGCCTATGGCTACACCTTC.

The genes are TRBV4-1 and TRBJ1-1; the match to TRBD1 covers 7 bases. The V segment lost 4 bases and the J segment 5 bases; nucleotides outside the gene matches: 10. The CDR3 runs to 15 residues. Germline CDR1 and CDR2: MGHRA and YSYEKL. The CDR3 spells CASSLGTDRDTEAFF. CDR3 nucleotides: TGCGCCAGCAGCCTCGGGACAGATCGGGATACTGAAGCTTTCTTT.

The CDR3 reads CATSGTGYNEQFF. Here the CDR3 DNA reads TGTGCCACCTCCGGGACTGGTTACAATGAGCAGTTCTTC. The chain combines TRBV6-1 with TRBJ2-1, with a tentative D call TRBD2 (6 bases). Per the germline V gene, CDR1 is MNHNS and CDR2 is SASEGT. The V and J ends lost 10 bases and 4 bases respectively, with 14 bases between them. This CDR3 has 13 residues.